The 26 T cell receptor beta chains listed next were all sequenced from one sample in a study of early T cells in non-severe SARS-CoV-2 infection. TCRdb called the 5' RACE reads again in MiXCR, with one record for every CDR3 protein. The table records about 42,000 distinct CDR3 sequences, roughly 6.6% of them present only once. The sequencing sample was made of whole blood. All receptors come from an adult who was a healthcare worker with PCR-confirmed SARS-CoV-2 infection or an uninfected control (not recorded which).

The rearrangement uses TRBV29-1 and TRBJ2-3; weak D call: TRBD2 (5 bases). This CDR3 is built from 12 residues. CDR1 SQVTM and CDR2 ANQGSEA come from the germline V gene. V lost 4 bases and J lost 2, with 7 bases in between. The CDR3 region has the DNA TGCAGCGTTGCGGGGTCCACAGATACGCAGTATTTT. Translated, it gives CSVAGSTDTQYF.

Many counts were recorded for this clonotype. This sequence joins TRBV6-2 or TRBV6-3 and TRBJ2-7, with D perhaps assigned TRBD1 or TRBD2 (5 bases each). V lost 0 bases and J 3 bases, leaving 15 bases between the germline ends. The CDR3 consists of 16 residues. Germline V gene sequence: CDR1 MNHEY, CDR2 SVGEGT. In nucleotides, the CDR3 is TGTGCCAGCAGTTACTCGAAGGGCCCGAGGGGCTACGAGCAGTACTTC. Amino acid sequence: CASSYSKGPRGYEQYF.

This chain links TRBV25-1 with TRBJ2-5; 10 bases agree with TRBD2. V lost 4 bases and J lost 2; bases outside the gene matches: 1. Germline assignment: CDR1 MGHDK and CDR2 SYGVNS. CDR3 length: 14 residues. CDR3 amino acids: CASSGTSGQETQYF. In nucleotides, the CDR3 is TGTGCCAGCAGTGGGACTAGCGGTCAAGAGACCCAGTACTTC. The full variable domain, with the rest looked up from reference TRBV25-1 and TRBJ2-5, is EADIYQTPRYLVIGTGKKITLECSQTMGHDKMYWYQQDPGMELHLIHYSYGVNSTEKGDLSSESTVSRIRTEHFPLTLESARPSHTSQYLCASSGTSGQETQYFGPGTRLLVL.

This clonotype was counted many times. Written as DNA, the CDR3 is TGTGCCAGCAGCTACACTCCCGGGTATAATTCACCCCTCCACTTT. As protein: CASSYTPGYNSPLHF. This chain connects TRBV7-2 to TRBJ1-6; D remains ambiguous. The CDR3 loop spans 15 amino acids. V was cut by 4 bases and J by 4 bases, with 11 bases left in between. In germline, CDR1 is SGHTA, CDR2 FQGNSA.

This clonotype was seen repeatedly, ten times or more. The CDR3 DNA is TGTGCCAGCAGCTCCCTGGGGACAGGGCCCTACGAGCAGTACTTC. Its translation: CASSSLGTGPYEQYF. The chain couples TRBV7-2 to TRBJ2-7; 9 bases agree with TRBD1. This CDR3 has 15 residues. CDR1 is SGHTA, CDR2 FQGNSA, per germline. Losses at the gene ends were 4 bases for V and 2 bases for J; bases not matched to a gene: 6.

About this clonotype itself: At one end the junction does not follow the germline gene, possibly because of a read error. The chain couples TRBV11-2 to TRBJ1-4; D not certain. Germline V gives CDR1 SGHAT, CDR2 FQNNGV. The CDR3 totals 15 residues. The CDR3 sequence is CASSRRRSTNEKLYF. The CDR3 DNA sequence: TGTGCCAGCAGCCGAAGGCGGTCAACTAATGAAAAACTGTATTTT.

This clonotype has just a few counts. This chain links TRBV18 with TRBJ1-2; no firm D call. The CDR3 consists of 12 residues. Germline CDR1 is KGHSH and CDR2 is LQKENI. Trimming left V 2 bases short and J 4 bases short, with 5 bases between. CDR3 DNA: TGTGCCAGCTCACCAACGGGCTATGGCTACACCTTC. This codes for CASSPTGYGYTF.

This clonotype was detected many times. This chain links TRBV10-1 with TRBJ2-5, with D possibly TRBD2 on 6 matching bases. This CDR3 contains 16 residues. Germline V CDR1 and CDR2: WNHNN, SYGVQD (reference sequence). The germline V and J ends were trimmed by 3 bases and 5 bases, with 19 bases remaining between them. CDR3 coding DNA: TGCGCCAGCAGTGACCTCGGGTCCCTAGCGTGGGAGACCCAGTACTTC. Amino acid sequence: CASSDLGSLAWETQYF.

Many counts were recorded for this clonotype. The rearrangement links TRBV9 to TRBJ2-5, with a possible D match to TRBD2 (5 bases). Trimming shortened V by 4 bases and J by 2 bases, and 6 bases separated the two germline ends. The length of the CDR3 is 12 residues. The germline V gene has CDR1 SGDLS and CDR2 YYNGEE. This chain's CDR3 is CASSPGQETQYF. CDR3 sequence (DNA): TGTGCCAGCAGCCCGGGACAAGAGACCCAGTACTTC.

This clonotype was seen a handful of times. The chain carries TRBV12-3 or TRBV12-4 and TRBJ1-3; D gene ambiguous. With 7 bases removed from V and 4 bases from J, the gap between germline ends came to 14 bases. The CDR3 runs to 14 residues. In DNA, the CDR3 is TGTGCCAGCATTCCTTCGCCCAGGGGAAACACCATATATTTT. Translation: CASIPSPRGNTIYF.

At least ten counts were recorded for this clonotype. The chain links TRBV12-3 or TRBV12-4 to TRBJ2-2, with D unclear. This CDR3 has 13 residues. V was trimmed by 2 bases and J by 4 bases, leaving 5 bases between them. The CDR3 sequence is CASSLSRTGELFF. The DNA of the CDR3 is TGTGCCAGCAGTTTATCGCGCACCGGGGAGCTGTTTTTT.

This chain joins TRBV12-3 or TRBV12-4 and TRBJ2-1; D not certain. This CDR3 is 14 amino acids long. V dropped 6 bases and J dropped 0 bases, with 9 bases sitting between them. CDR3 sequence: CASSKRSSYNEQFF. The CDR3 DNA is TGTGCCAGCAGCAAGAGGAGCTCCTACAATGAGCAGTTCTTC.

This chain joins TRBV6-5 and TRBJ2-7; 9 nucleotides line up with TRBD1. The CDR3 is 15 residues long. The ends lost 5 bases at V and 6 bases at J; junction bases unmatched: 11. Germline CDR1 is MNHEY and CDR2 is SVGAGI. CDR3 bases: TGTGCCAGCAGTCCTCCTGGGACAGGGTTCGGCGAGCAGTACTTC. Translating it yields CASSPPGTGFGEQYF.

The chain uses TRBV7-6 and TRBJ1-4, with TRBD1 matching 8 bases. The CDR3 loop spans 15 amino acids. Trimming cost V 1 base and J 8 bases; bases outside gene matches: 6. Germline CDR1 SGHVS, CDR2 FNYEAQ. CDR3: CASSLDGTGQEKLFF. The CDR3 DNA follows: TGTGCCAGCAGCTTAGATGGGACAGGACAAGAAAAACTGTTTTTT.

This clonotype showed up many times. The V gene is TRBV6-1, the J gene TRBJ2-5, with D possibly being TRBD2 (5 bases). Germline CDR1 is MNHNS and CDR2 is SASEGT. Trimming pared 6 bases from V and 1 base from J, leaving 6 bases between. This CDR3 has 12 amino acids. The CDR3 DNA reads as TGTGCCAGCAGGGAGGTCCAAGAGACCCAGTACTTC. Its protein is CASREVQETQYF.

The sample holds a few counts of this clonotype. V is TRBV6-6 and J is TRBJ2-7; 7 nucleotides align to TRBD1. This CDR3 comprises 15 residues. Germline V gene sequence: CDR1 MNHNY, CDR2 SVGAGI (reference sequence). V lost 5 bases, J lost 3 bases, and 10 bases stayed unmatched. CDR3 in DNA: TGTGCCAGCAGTGGGGGACAGCTCAAGGGCTACGAGCAGTACTTC. It yields the protein CASSGGQLKGYEQYF.

This clonotype was counted only a few times. The gene calls are TRBV7-8 and TRBJ2-7; 9 bases line up with TRBD2. Per the germline V gene, CDR1 is SGHVS and CDR2 is FQNEAQ. The CDR3 is made up of 15 amino acids. With 4 bases clipped from V and 2 bases from J, the junction kept 6 bases outside the gene matches. The CDR3 loop is CASSSVAGATYEQYF. CDR3 nucleotides: TGTGCCAGCAGCTCGGTAGCGGGGGCCACCTACGAGCAGTACTTC.

This clonotype has ten or more counts. This chain uses TRBV10-1 with TRBJ2-4; 9 positions agree with TRBD2. The CDR3 loop spans 14 amino acids. Germline CDR1 WNHNN, CDR2 SYGVQD (reference sequence). V trimming: 2 bases; J trimming: 8 bases; junction bases outside the gene matches: 4. The DNA for the CDR3 is TGCGCCAGCAGTGAGGGACTAGCGTCGGACATTCAGTACTTC. Amino acids: CASSEGLASDIQYF.

The V gene is TRBV18, the J gene TRBJ1-4; 7 nucleotides agree with TRBD1. The CDR3 consists of 15 residues. Germline CDR1 and CDR2: KGHSH and LQKENI. The V and J ends lost 3 bases and 4 bases, in that order; junction bases with no gene match: 5. CDR3 DNA sequence: TGTGCCAGCTCACCTCTTGGACAGGATAATGAAAAACTGTTTTTT. Amino acids: CASSPLGQDNEKLFF.

The sample holds many counts of this clonotype. The chain employs TRBV11-2 and TRBJ2-1; TRBD2 is a possible D gene (7 bases). The length of the CDR3 is 16 residues. Germline lookup yields CDR1 SGHAT and CDR2 FQNNGV. V gave up 4 bases and J gave up 10 bases, with 23 bases separating them. The CDR3 protein is CASSSTSGGGAWEQFF. The CDR3 bases are TGTGCCAGCAGCTCCACCTCTGGGGGGGGGGCATGGGAGCAGTTCTTC.

V gene TRBV29-1 combines with J gene TRBJ2-7; D possibly corresponds to TRBD1 (6 bases). Germline CDR1 SQVTM, CDR2 ANQGSEA. This CDR3 region has 14 residues. The germline V and J ends were trimmed by 1 base and 2 bases, with 12 bases remaining between them. CDR3 sequence: CSVEVTGPTYEQYF. The CDR3 DNA sequence: TGCAGCGTTGAAGTAACAGGGCCTACCTACGAGCAGTACTTC.

This clonotype appeared a few times. The J gene is TRBJ2-7, the V gene TRBV27; tentatively, D is TRBD2 (5 bases). V lost 3 bases and J lost 0, with 12 bases in between. The germline CDR1 and CDR2 sequences are MNHEY and SMNVEV (reference sequence). CDR3 length equals 15 residues. DNA for the CDR3: TGTGCCAGCAGTTTCAGGCGGGCGTACTCCTACGAGCAGTACTTC. Residues: CASSFRRAYSYEQYF.

This clonotype has more than one count but fewer than ten. The J gene is TRBJ2-7, the V gene TRBV29-1; the D gene is possibly TRBD1 (6 bases). The CDR3 is 13 residues long. From germline, CDR1 is SQVTM and CDR2 ANQGSEA. The germline V and J ends were trimmed by 3 bases and 0 bases, with 9 bases remaining between them. Here the CDR3 reads CSVDRTDSYEQYF. DNA of the CDR3: TGCAGCGTTGACAGGACAGACTCCTACGAGCAGTACTTC.

The J gene is TRBJ1-2, the V gene TRBV12-3 or TRBV12-4, with 10 bases lining up with TRBD1. The CDR3 extends over 17 amino acids. The ends lost 3 bases at V and 7 bases at J; junction bases unmatched: 14. This CDR3 is CASSFLRGTGEEGGYTF. CDR3 nucleotide sequence: TGTGCCAGCAGTTTCCTCCGGGGGACAGGGGAGGAAGGTGGCTACACCTTC.

This clonotype was picked up many times. V usage is TRBV7-6 and J usage is TRBJ2-2; 8 nucleotides agree with TRBD1. Germline V gene sequence: CDR1 SGHVS, CDR2 FNYEAQ. The J segment lost 0 bases and the V segment lost 4 bases, leaving 7 bases of the junction unmatched. This CDR3 has 17 amino acids. The CDR3 loop is CASSSGQVATNTGELFF. In nucleotides, the CDR3 is TGTGCCAGCAGCTCGGGACAGGTTGCCACGAACACCGGGGAGCTGTTTTTT.

This clonotype has only a few counts. The chain uses TRBV6-5 and TRBJ1-5; the D gene is possibly TRBD1 (5 bases). This CDR3 region has 15 residues. Trimming removed 6 bases at V and 0 bases at J, with 12 bases between. Germline CDR1 is MNHEY and CDR2 is SVGAGI. For the CDR3, the DNA is TGTGCCAGCAGAGGAGACAGATATAGCAATCAGCCCCAGCATTTT. Amino acids: CASRGDRYSNQPQHF.